Sequencing of this T cell receptor beta chain was carried out in a study of T cell repertoires in cytomegalovirus infection. Study in general: Indications of both CMV infection and matching HLA type were provided by public TCR beta signatures. Study-wide points: Across the ex vivo response, the dominant clonotypes were HLA-C-restricted CMV-specific TCR beta clonotypes.

In TCRdb, the reads were re-called with MiXCR into one record per CDR3 protein. The sample lists some 800,000 distinct CDR3 sequences, 30% to 35% occurring once. Remarks on this clonotype: Its target is unknown.

With 1 base removed from V and 4 bases from J, the gap between germline ends came to 29 bases. The germline V gene has CDR1 PRHDT and CDR2 FYEKMQ (reference sequence). The CDR3 consists of 21 residues. The rearrangement joins TRBV13 to TRBJ2-1; TRBD1 is a possible D gene (5 bases). This sequence originates from a human donor in good health (CMV status not recorded). Some clones in this sample may be carry-over from other donors' samples. Sequencing was performed on cultured CD8+ T cells from PBMCs, taken from culture after CMV antigen stimulation. The CDR3: CASSLDQGLRSKGPLYNEQFF. In DNA form, the CDR3 reads TGTGCCAGCAGCTTAGATCAGGGCCTGAGGTCCAAAGGCCCCCTATACAATGAGCAGTTCTTC.